This T cell receptor (beta chain) was sequenced in a study of T cells in tumors after PD-1 blockade. Tumor biopsies came from the same primary tumor site before and after PD-1 blockade. Libraries were prepared by immunoSEQ multiplex PCR; TCRdb keeps only in-frame clonotypes and omits some of them. The sample contains around 13,000 clones, about 62% of which appear only once. Germline V gene data show CDR1 as SQVTM and CDR2 as ANQGSEA. The CDR3 is 15 amino acids. Trimming shortened V by 7 bases and J by 1 base, and 17 bases separated the two germline ends. General study findings and limits: In squamous cell carcinoma, around 50% of expanded exhausted clones were novel versus 25% to 35% of other expanded CD8+ clones.

Turning to this clone: Its antigen is undetermined.

The genes are TRBV29-1 and TRBJ2-1; maybe TRBD1 (7 bases). Source: tumor tissue, taken before anti-PD-1 treatment. This clonotype was sampled from a human donor with cutaneous squamous cell carcinoma. The CDR3 region has the DNA TGCAGCGCCAGGGGGGCCGACGGGTCCTACAATGAGCAGTTCTTC. Translation gives CSARGADGSYNEQFF.